The sequence of this T cell receptor (beta chain) was determined in a study of blood T cell repertoires in COVID-19. For the study at large: The samples span acute and convalescent COVID-19 from the United States, Italy and Spain. Sample material is recorded as cDNA or gDNA derived from T cells, B-cell-depleted T cells, or PBMCs.

How the authors handled the data: Cell counts per sample came from amplifying reference gene primers. The protocol was immunoSEQ multiplex PCR, while the TCRdb copy is restricted to in-frame clones and leaves out a portion. From that table come the V and J calls and clone size; the DNA was used to work out D and trimming. The sample lists about 170,000 clones; 80% to 85% were seen once. The CDR3 is made up of 11 amino acids. Germline values: CDR1 SQVTM, CDR2 ANQGSEA. V was clipped by 4 bases and J by 2 bases, with 6 bases between them. This rearrangement joins TRBV29-1 to TRBJ2-7; weak D call: TRBD1 (5 bases). The source material was peripheral blood. The sequence derives from a man between 65 and 85 years old with active or convalescent COVID-19. In DNA, the CDR3 is TGCAGCGTTGTAGGGGCCTACGAGCAGTACTTC. Its translation is CSVVGAYEQYF.